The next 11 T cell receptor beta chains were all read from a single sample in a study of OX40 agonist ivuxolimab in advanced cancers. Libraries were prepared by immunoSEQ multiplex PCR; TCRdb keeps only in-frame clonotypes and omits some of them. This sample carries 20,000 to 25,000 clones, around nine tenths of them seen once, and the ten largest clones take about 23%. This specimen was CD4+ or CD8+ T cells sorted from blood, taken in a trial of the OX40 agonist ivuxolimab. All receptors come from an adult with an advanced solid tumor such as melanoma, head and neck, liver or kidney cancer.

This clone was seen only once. The CDR3 coding sequence is TGTGCCAGTACCTCTAGCTCCTACGAGCAGTACTTC. This encodes CASTSSSYEQYF. The J gene is TRBJ2-7, the V gene TRBV19; D uncertain. Germline CDR1 LNHDA, CDR2 SQIVND (reference sequence). Trimming removed 7 bases from V and 0 bases from J, with 7 bases in between. There are 12 residues in the CDR3.

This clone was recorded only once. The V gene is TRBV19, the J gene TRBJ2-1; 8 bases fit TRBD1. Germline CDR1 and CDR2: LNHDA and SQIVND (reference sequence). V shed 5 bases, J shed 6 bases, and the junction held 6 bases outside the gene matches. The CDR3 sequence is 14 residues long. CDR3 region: CASSFGQGVNEQFF. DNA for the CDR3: TGTGCCAGTAGTTTCGGACAGGGAGTCAATGAGCAGTTCTTC.

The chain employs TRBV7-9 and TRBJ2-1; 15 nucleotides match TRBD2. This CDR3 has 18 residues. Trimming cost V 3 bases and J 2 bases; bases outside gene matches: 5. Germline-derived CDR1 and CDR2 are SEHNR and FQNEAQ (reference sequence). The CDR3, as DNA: TGTGCCAGCAGCTTCCCGGGACTAGCGGGAGGTACCTACAATGAGCAGTTCTTC. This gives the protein CASSFPGLAGGTYNEQFF. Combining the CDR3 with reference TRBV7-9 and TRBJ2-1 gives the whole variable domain DTGVSQNPRHKITKRGQNVTFRCDPISEHNRLYWYRQTLGQGPEFLTYFQNEAQLEKSRLLSDRFSAERPKGSFSTLEIQRTEQGDSAMYLCASSFPGLAGGTYNEQFFGPGTRLTVL.

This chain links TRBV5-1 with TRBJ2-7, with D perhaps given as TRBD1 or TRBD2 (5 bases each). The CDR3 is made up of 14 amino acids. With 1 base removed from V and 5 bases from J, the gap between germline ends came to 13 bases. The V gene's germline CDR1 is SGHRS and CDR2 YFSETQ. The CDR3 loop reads CASSLSGPQNEQYF. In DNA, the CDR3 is TGCGCCAGCAGCTTGTCGGGGCCACAGAACGAGCAGTACTTC.

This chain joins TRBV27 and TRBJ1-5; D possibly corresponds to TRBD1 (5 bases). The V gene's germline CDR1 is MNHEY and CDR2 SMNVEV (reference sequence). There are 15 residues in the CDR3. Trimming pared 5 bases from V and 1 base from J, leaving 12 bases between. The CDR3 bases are TGTGCCAGCAGTCCCTCCGGGGACAGCAATCAGCCCCAGCATTTT. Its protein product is CASSPSGDSNQPQHF.

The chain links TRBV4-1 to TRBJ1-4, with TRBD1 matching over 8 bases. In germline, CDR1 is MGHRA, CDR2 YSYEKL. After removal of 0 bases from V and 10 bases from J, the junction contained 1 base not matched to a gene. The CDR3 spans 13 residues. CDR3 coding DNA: TGCGCCAGCAGCCAAGAAGGGACAGGAAAACTGTTTTTT. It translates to CASSQEGTGKLFF.

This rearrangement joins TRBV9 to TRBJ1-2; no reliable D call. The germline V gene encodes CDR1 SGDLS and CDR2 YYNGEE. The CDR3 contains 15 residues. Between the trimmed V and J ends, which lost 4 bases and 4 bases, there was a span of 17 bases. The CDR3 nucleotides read TGTGCCAGCAGCTTCAACCCTGAAGGGATCTATGGCTACACCTTC. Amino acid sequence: CASSFNPEGIYGYTF.

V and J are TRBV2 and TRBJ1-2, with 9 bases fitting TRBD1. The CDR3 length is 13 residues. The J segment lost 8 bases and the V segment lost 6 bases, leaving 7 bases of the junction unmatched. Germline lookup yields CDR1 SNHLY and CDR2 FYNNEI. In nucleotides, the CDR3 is TGTGCCAGCAGCAAGGGGGACAGGGTCGGCTACACCTTC. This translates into CASSKGDRVGYTF. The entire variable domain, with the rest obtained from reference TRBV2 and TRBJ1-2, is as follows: EPEVTQTPSHQVTQMGQEVILRCVPISNHLYFYWYRQILGQKVEFLVSFYNNEISEKSEIFDDQFSVERPDGSNFTLKIRSTKLEDSAMYFCASSKGDRVGYTFGSGTRLTVV.

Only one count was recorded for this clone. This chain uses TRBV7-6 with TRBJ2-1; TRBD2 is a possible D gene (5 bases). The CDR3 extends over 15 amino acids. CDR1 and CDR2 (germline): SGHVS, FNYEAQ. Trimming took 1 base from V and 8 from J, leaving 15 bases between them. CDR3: CASSLGLAPPDEQFF. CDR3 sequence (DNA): TGTGCCAGCAGCTTAGGGCTAGCCCCCCCGGATGAGCAGTTCTTC.

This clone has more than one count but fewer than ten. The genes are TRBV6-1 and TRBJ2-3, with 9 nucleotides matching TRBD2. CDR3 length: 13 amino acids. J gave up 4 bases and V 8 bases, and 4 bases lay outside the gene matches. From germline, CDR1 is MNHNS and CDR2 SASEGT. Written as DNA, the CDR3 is TGTGCCAGCCAGCAGCGGGAGGCAGATACGCAGTATTTT. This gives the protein CASQQREADTQYF.

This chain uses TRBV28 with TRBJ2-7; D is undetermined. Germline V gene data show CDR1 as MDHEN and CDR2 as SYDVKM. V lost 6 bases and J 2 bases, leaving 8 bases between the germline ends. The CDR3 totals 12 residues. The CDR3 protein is CASRERTYEQYF. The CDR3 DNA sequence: TGTGCCAGCAGGGAGAGAACCTACGAGCAGTACTTC.